This entry lists 24 T cell receptor beta chains sequenced from one sample in a study of T cell responses to AZD1222 COVID-19 vaccine. Some clones are missing from TCRdb's copy, which holds only in-frame ones; the method was immunoSEQ multiplex PCR. The top ten clones hold about 10% of a sample with approximately 150,000 clones, roughly 93% of them seen once. The sequences come from peripheral blood, collected 28 days after the second AZD1222 dose. The receptors come from an adult who received the AZD1222 COVID-19 vaccine.

This rearrangement joins TRBV10-3 to TRBJ1-1; weak D call: TRBD1 (5 bases). Trimming stripped 10 bases from V and 4 bases from J, with 13 bases between. CDR3 length: 12 amino acids. Germline CDR1 reads ENHRY; CDR2 reads SYGVKD. Here the CDR3 reads CATREGSTEAFF. The DNA for the CDR3 is TGTGCCACCCGGGAGGGGAGCACTGAAGCTTTCTTT.

The chain links TRBV19 to TRBJ2-7, with 11 positions matching TRBD2. The V gene end was trimmed by 5 bases and the J gene end by 6 bases; junction bases not matched to a gene: 12. This CDR3 spans 16 amino acids. Germline assignment: CDR1 LNHDA and CDR2 SQIVND (reference sequence). The CDR3 is CASSETSGVGLSEQYF. Here the CDR3 DNA reads TGTGCCAGTAGTGAGACTAGCGGGGTCGGGTTATCCGAGCAGTACTTC.

This chain joins TRBV4-3 and TRBJ1-2; D gene uncertain. The germline V and J ends were trimmed by 4 bases and 2 bases, with 8 bases remaining between them. Germline loops: CDR1 LGHNA, CDR2 YSLEER. The CDR3 sequence is 13 residues long. CDR3 loop: CASSRSGNYGYTF. CDR3 DNA: TGCGCCAGCAGCCGGTCCGGGAACTATGGCTACACCTTC.

The V call is TRBV15, the J call TRBJ2-7, with D possibly matching TRBD2 (8 bases). V was pared by 5 bases and J by 2 bases, with 19 bases between. CDR1 is LNHNV, CDR2 YYDKDF, per germline (reference sequence). The CDR3 is made up of 16 amino acids. CDR3 residues: CATSDGGATGTYEQYF. The CDR3 DNA reads TGTGCCACCAGCGACGGGGGGGCGACAGGGACCTACGAGCAGTACTTC. Variable domain in full (rest from reference TRBV15 and TRBJ2-7): DAMVIQNPRYQVTQFGKPVTLSCSQTLNHNVMYWYQQKSSQAPKLLFHYYDKDFNNEADTPDNFQSRRPNTSFCFLDIRSPGLGDTAMYLCATSDGGATGTYEQYFGPGTRLTVT.

This sequence joins TRBV10-3 and TRBJ1-1; the D gene is possibly TRBD1 (6 bases). Deletions cut 6 bases from V and 4 bases from J, with 12 bases between. Germline assignment: CDR1 ENHRY and CDR2 SYGVKD. The CDR3 is 13 residues long. CDR3 DNA: TGTGCCATCAGGCAGGGGCTTGGCACTGAAGCTTTCTTT. This translates into CAIRQGLGTEAFF.

This chain links TRBV5-8 with TRBJ1-2; D gene unclear. This CDR3 region has 9 residues. Germline lookup yields CDR1 SGHTS and CDR2 YDEGEE. The CDR3 nucleotides are TGTGCAAGCGGTTGGGGCTACACCTTC. Translation gives CASGWGYTF. Full variable domain (outside the CDR3, taken from reference TRBV5-8 and TRBJ1-2): EAGVTQSPTHLIKTRGQQATLRCSPISGHTSVYWYQQALGLGLQFLLWYDEGEERNRGNFPPRFSGRQFPNYSSELNVNALELEDSALYLCASGWGYTFGSGTRLTVV.

The CDR3 here is CASMGGNNQPQHF. The CDR3 DNA reads as TGTGCCAGCATGGGGGGAAACAATCAGCCCCAGCATTTT. The V gene is TRBV6-5, the J gene TRBJ1-5, with D perhaps TRBD1 (5 bases). Trimming stripped 7 bases from V and 3 bases from J, with 10 bases between. The CDR3 totals 13 residues. Germline loops: CDR1 MNHEY, CDR2 SVGAGI.

The gene calls are TRBV7-2 and TRBJ2-1; D not resolved. Trimming shortened V by 2 bases and J by 3 bases, and 8 bases separated the two germline ends. The V gene's germline CDR1 is SGHTA and CDR2 FQGNSA. CDR3 length equals 14 residues. The CDR3 loop reads CASSLPPGYNEQFF. As DNA, the CDR3 is TGTGCCAGCAGCTTACCACCTGGCTACAATGAGCAGTTCTTC.

This clone was counted a single time. The rearrangement joins TRBV30 to TRBJ1-2; D might be TRBD1 (6 bases). CDR3 length: 14 residues. The V and J ends lost 0 bases and 8 bases respectively, with 16 bases between them. Germline lookup yields CDR1 GTSNPN and CDR2 SVGIG (reference sequence). CDR3 in DNA: TGTGCCTGGAGTGTAGGCAGGGGCTTTGAGGGCTACACCTTC. Amino acid sequence: CAWSVGRGFEGYTF.

The chain joins TRBV6-1 to TRBJ1-3; D ambiguous. This CDR3 spans 11 amino acids. Trimming took 2 bases from V and 7 from J, leaving 3 bases between them. The germline V gene has CDR1 MNHNS and CDR2 SASEGT. The CDR3 bases are TGTGCCAGCAGTGAAAGGAACACCATATATTTT. Translation: CASSERNTIYF.

In DNA form, the CDR3 reads TGTGCCAGCAGTAGACCTAATTGGGAAAACACTGAAGCTTTCTTT. Amino acid sequence: CASSRPNWENTEAFF. This sequence joins TRBV6-5 and TRBJ1-1; no firm D call. Germline V gene sequence: CDR1 MNHEY, CDR2 SVGAGI. CDR3 length: 15 amino acids. V gave up 5 bases and J gave up 2 bases, with 15 bases separating them.

This clone has only a few counts. This chain joins TRBV30 and TRBJ1-1; 9 bases are shared with TRBD1. V shed 3 bases, J shed 2 bases, and the junction held 13 bases outside the gene matches. The CDR3 totals 17 residues. Germline loops: CDR1 GTSNPN, CDR2 SVGIG (reference sequence). The CDR3 DNA reads as TGTGCCTGGAGGCTAGGCATGGGACAGGGTCATAACACTGAAGCTTTCTTT. Its protein product is CAWRLGMGQGHNTEAFF.

V and J are TRBV29-1 and TRBJ1-1; 9 bases align to TRBD1. CDR1 and CDR2 (germline): SQVTM, ANQGSEA. This CDR3 contains 14 residues. The V segment lost 5 bases and the J segment 3 bases; nucleotides outside the gene matches: 7. The CDR3 reads CSVQQGAEYTEAFF. In DNA, the CDR3 is TGCAGCGTTCAACAGGGGGCGGAATACACTGAAGCTTTCTTT.

This clone has more than one count but fewer than ten. The chain carries TRBV6-1 and TRBJ2-5; D not certain. V was pared by 3 bases and J by 1 base, with 12 bases between. The CDR3 totals 15 residues. The germline V gene encodes CDR1 MNHNS and CDR2 SASEGT. The chain's CDR3 is CASSEFNRFQETQYF. The CDR3 DNA reads TGTGCCAGCAGTGAGTTTAACAGATTCCAAGAGACCCAGTACTTC.

Worth noting for this clone: One end of the junction varies from germline; a read error may be responsible. The chain links TRBV14 to TRBJ2-7; TRBD1 might be the D (6 bases). The length of the CDR3 is 13 residues. Germline loops: CDR1 SGHDN, CDR2 FVKESK. Written as DNA, the CDR3 is TGTGCCAGCAGCCAGGGTCTCTCCCCAGGGGCGAACTTC. This codes for CASSQGLSPGANF.

The V gene is TRBV2, the J gene TRBJ1-5; perhaps TRBD1 as D (6 bases). Germline V gene lookup returns CDR1 SNHLY and CDR2 FYNNEI. CDR3 length equals 13 residues. Deletions cut 7 bases from V and 7 bases from J, with 14 bases between. This CDR3 is CASTTGQNQPQHF. The CDR3 nucleotides are TGTGCCAGCACCACAGGACAGAACCAGCCCCAGCATTTT.

The gene calls are TRBV18 and TRBJ2-5, with a weak D call TRBD1 (5 bases). CDR3 size: 13 residues. Trimming left V 2 bases short and J 2 bases short, with 6 bases between. Per germline, CDR1 KGHSH and CDR2 LQKENI. This CDR3 reads CASSPGHQETQYF. The CDR3 DNA reads as TGTGCCAGCTCACCAGGACATCAAGAGACCCAGTACTTC.

The chain couples TRBV2 to TRBJ2-3; D is unclear. The CDR3 loop spans 11 amino acids. Trimming shortened V by 5 bases and J by 5 bases, and 5 bases separated the two germline ends. Per the germline V gene, CDR1 is SNHLY and CDR2 is FYNNEI. The DNA of the CDR3 is TGTGCCAGCAGTCTCAAAGATACGCAGTATTTT. It encodes CASSLKDTQYF.

The chain carries TRBV7-2 and TRBJ2-5, with 8 bases fitting TRBD1. Germline V gene sequence: CDR1 SGHTA, CDR2 FQGNSA. The CDR3 spans 13 residues. The ends lost 7 bases at V and 1 base at J; junction bases unmatched: 2. The CDR3 sequence: CASTGQGQETQYF. The DNA for the CDR3 is TGTGCCAGCACCGGACAGGGCCAAGAGACCCAGTACTTC. Full variable domain (rest looked up from reference TRBV7-2 and TRBJ2-5): GAGVSQSPSNKVTEKGKDVELRCDPISGHTALYWYRQSLGQGLEFLIYFQGNSAPDKSGLPSDRFSAERTGGSVSTLTIQRTQQEDSAVYLCASTGQGQETQYFGPGTRLLVL.

With regard to this clone: The germline gene is not matched at one end of the junction; a read error may be the cause. This chain joins TRBV7-2 and TRBJ2-3; 9 positions agree with TRBD2. This CDR3 spans 16 amino acids. The germline V gene has CDR1 SGHTA and CDR2 FQGNSA. In nucleotides, the CDR3 is TGTGCCAGCAGCCTAGCGGGGCGGTTCGCTTCTCATACGCAGTATTTT. Its protein product is CASSLAGRFASHTQYF.

The CDR3 DNA reads as TGTGCCAGCAGCTCCGTGGACGGATCCTACGAGCAGTACTTC. This translates into CASSSVDGSYEQYF. V and J are TRBV11-2 and TRBJ2-7; D gene ambiguous. This CDR3 is 14 amino acids long. Trimming took off 4 bases at V and 1 base at J, with 11 bases between the two ends. The germline CDR1 and CDR2 sequences are SGHAT and FQNNGV.

The genes are TRBV5-6 and TRBJ2-3; D remains ambiguous. This CDR3 has 14 amino acids. Germline CDR1 SGHDT, CDR2 YYEEEE. V lost 2 bases, J lost 1 base, and 8 bases lay in between. In nucleotides, the CDR3 is TGTGCCAGCAGCTTCGGAGTTGGCACAGATACGCAGTATTTT. Translation: CASSFGVGTDTQYF.

J is TRBJ1-1 and V is TRBV5-4; D unclear. V gave up 0 bases and J gave up 3 bases, with 9 bases separating them. The CDR3 is made up of 14 amino acids. Germline V gene sequence: CDR1 SGHNT, CDR2 YYREEE (reference sequence). CDR3 amino acids: CASSLGLGDTEAFF. DNA for the CDR3: TGTGCCAGCAGCTTGGGGTTAGGAGACACTGAAGCTTTCTTT.

The chain uses TRBV6-5 and TRBJ2-5; D is unresolved. From germline, CDR1 is MNHEY and CDR2 SVGAGI. The CDR3 has 13 residues. V lost 8 bases and J lost 2, with 12 bases in between. The CDR3 sequence: CASATTAQETQYF. Here the CDR3 DNA reads TGTGCCAGCGCAACAACGGCTCAAGAGACCCAGTACTTC.